A single sample is the source of the 27 T cell receptor beta chains below, sequenced in a study of blood T cell repertoires in COVID-19. Clones were read by immunoSEQ multiplex PCR, and TCRdb kept only the in-frame ones, dropping some. The sample contains under 150,000 clones, roughly 89% of which appear only once. What was sequenced was peripheral blood. All receptors derive from a man over 45 with active or convalescent COVID-19.

This clone came up once. J is TRBJ2-7 and V is TRBV5-1; possible D gene TRBD1, 6 bases. Germline V CDR1 and CDR2: SGHRS, YFSETQ. V lost 4 bases, J lost 0 bases, and 14 bases lay in between. The CDR3 runs 15 residues. The CDR3: CASSLNGDTSYEQYF. Here the CDR3 DNA reads TGCGCCAGCAGCCTAAACGGGGACACCTCCTACGAGCAGTACTTC.

DNA of the CDR3: TGTGCCACCAGCAGAGTAGACAGGGGGCGAAATGAGCAGTACTTC. Amino acid sequence: CATSRVDRGRNEQYF. This chain connects TRBV15 to TRBJ2-7; 10 bases align to TRBD1. Per germline, CDR1 LNHNV and CDR2 YYDKDF (reference sequence). The CDR3 runs 15 residues. V lost 1 base, J lost 7 bases, and 7 bases stayed unmatched.

V gene TRBV7-2 combines with J gene TRBJ2-7; D ambiguous. The CDR3 has 15 amino acids. The germline gives CDR1 SGHTA, CDR2 FQGNSA. Trimming shortened V by 4 bases and J by 0 bases, and 13 bases separated the two germline ends. CDR3 amino acids: CASSSILTSSYEQYF. The CDR3 region has the DNA TGTGCCAGCAGCTCTATCCTTACGAGCTCCTACGAGCAGTACTTC.

This chain uses TRBV3-1 (or the pseudogene TRBV3-2) with TRBJ1-6, with D unresolved. The V gene's germline CDR1 is LGHDT and CDR2 YNNKEL (reference sequence). Trimming took 0 bases from V and 10 from J, leaving 22 bases between them. This CDR3 region has 18 residues. CDR3 bases: TGTGCCAGCAGCCAAGAGCGATTTGGAGCTGGGAGTTACTCACCCCTCCACTTT. This sequence encodes CASSQERFGAGSYSPLHF.

This clone has just a few counts. The chain links TRBV7-2 to TRBJ2-7; D unresolved. Germline CDR1 reads SGHTA; CDR2 reads FQGNSA. The CDR3 contains 13 residues. The V gene lost 1 base and the J gene lost 0 bases, with 4 bases spanning the gap. This CDR3 reads CASSLVHSYEQYF. DNA for the CDR3: TGTGCCAGCAGCTTAGTTCACTCCTACGAGCAGTACTTC.

The genes are TRBV27 and TRBJ2-2; 9 bases are shared with TRBD1. Germline-derived CDR1 and CDR2 are MNHEY and SMNVEV (reference sequence). There are 13 residues in the CDR3. J gave up 9 bases and V 6 bases, and 5 bases lay outside the gene matches. The CDR3 loop is CASSWDRDRELFF. The CDR3 region has the DNA TGTGCCAGCAGCTGGGACAGGGACCGGGAGCTGTTTTTT.

V gene TRBV25-1 combines with J gene TRBJ1-2; 7 bases align to TRBD1. With V trimmed by 4 bases and J by 7 bases, 9 bases remained unmatched. Germline CDR1 MGHDK, CDR2 SYGVNS. The CDR3 is made up of 14 amino acids. The CDR3 nucleotides are TGTGCCAGCAGTGCGACAGGGAGGTATTCTGGCTACACCTTC. Translated, it gives CASSATGRYSGYTF.

The chain recombines TRBV24-1 with TRBJ1-2, with 10 positions matching TRBD1. This CDR3 has 17 residues. Trimming at V came to 5 bases and at J to 8 bases, leaving 16 bases not matched to a gene. Germline CDR1 reads KGHDR; CDR2 reads SFDVKD. CDR3: CATSGPTTGGLAEGYTF. The CDR3 nucleotides are TGTGCCACCAGTGGTCCTACGACAGGGGGCCTCGCCGAGGGCTACACCTTC.

The rearrangement uses TRBV7-7 and TRBJ2-2; D may be TRBD1 (5 bases). The CDR3 length is 16 residues. Germline assignment: CDR1 SSHAT and CDR2 FNYEAQ (reference sequence). The germline V and J ends were trimmed by 1 base and 0 bases, with 9 bases remaining between them. Here the CDR3 reads CASSLELGANTGELFF. CDR3 bases: TGTGCCAGCAGCTTAGAATTAGGGGCGAACACCGGGGAGCTGTTTTTT.

The rearrangement links TRBV2 to TRBJ1-6, with 7 positions matching TRBD1. The CDR3 extends over 17 amino acids. Trimming removed 3 bases from V and 8 bases from J; junction bases left unmatched: 13. Germline CDR1 SNHLY, CDR2 FYNNEI. The CDR3 sequence is CASSEVGTGQRYSPLHF. In DNA form, the CDR3 reads TGTGCCAGCAGTGAGGTTGGGACGGGACAGAGATATTCACCCCTCCACTTT.

The chain uses TRBV6-6 and TRBJ2-1; 10 bases are shared with TRBD2. The CDR3 spans 15 residues. Per germline, CDR1 MNHNY and CDR2 SVGAGI (reference sequence). The V gene end was trimmed by 4 bases and the J gene end by 4 bases; junction bases not matched to a gene: 4. CDR3 coding DNA: TGTGCCAGCAGTTCCACTAGCGGGATGTACAATGAGCAGTTCTTC. Residues: CASSSTSGMYNEQFF.

The gene calls are TRBV24-1 and TRBJ1-1; D might be TRBD1 (6 bases). Between the trimmed V and J ends, which lost 7 bases and 14 bases, there was a span of 16 bases. The CDR3 is 11 amino acids. CDR1 is KGHDR and CDR2 is SFDVKD in the germline V gene. Here the CDR3 DNA reads TGTGCCACCAGCCTGACAGGACTTTACTTCTTT. This codes for CATSLTGLYFF.

The V call is TRBV19, the J call TRBJ2-5, with TRBD1 matching over 7 bases. The germline V gene encodes CDR1 LNHDA and CDR2 SQIVND (reference sequence). This CDR3 is 15 amino acids long. J was trimmed by 4 bases and V by 5 bases; bases with no gene match: 10. CDR3 in amino acids: CASSRNGQVSETQYF. In DNA form, the CDR3 reads TGTGCCAGTAGTCGGAACGGACAGGTCTCAGAGACCCAGTACTTC.

Here the CDR3 reads CASSLGHMNTEAFF. In DNA, the CDR3 is TGTGCCAGCAGCTTGGGACATATGAACACTGAAGCTTTCTTT. This rearrangement joins TRBV7-9 to TRBJ1-1, with a weak D call TRBD1 (6 bases). CDR3 length: 14 amino acids. The germline V gene has CDR1 SEHNR and CDR2 FQNEAQ (reference sequence). V was shortened by 3 bases and J by 0 bases, with 8 bases between the two germline ends.

The CDR3 reads CASSSQGGVGTDTQYF. The DNA for the CDR3 is TGTGCCAGCAGCTCACAGGGGGGAGTGGGGACAGATACGCAGTATTTT. This chain connects TRBV7-2 to TRBJ2-3; 8 positions match TRBD1. There are 16 residues in the CDR3. Germline V gene lookup returns CDR1 SGHTA and CDR2 FQGNSA. Trimming removed 4 bases from V and 3 bases from J; junction bases left unmatched: 9.

The chain links TRBV9 to TRBJ2-3; D is possibly TRBD1 (5 bases). Germline V gene data show CDR1 as SGDLS and CDR2 as YYNGEE. The CDR3 totals 15 residues. V was pared by 2 bases and J by 1 base, with 11 bases between. The CDR3 DNA sequence: TGTGCCAGCAGCGTCGCCAGGGATGGCACAGATACGCAGTATTTT. Translating gives CASSVARDGTDTQYF.

The genes are TRBV19 and TRBJ1-2; D unclear. The CDR3 length is 15 residues. Between the trimmed V and J ends, which lost 3 bases and 2 bases, there was a span of 13 bases. Germline V gives CDR1 LNHDA, CDR2 SQIVND (reference sequence). CDR3: CASSIRGSSNYGYTF. The CDR3 region has the DNA TGTGCCAGTAGTATTCGGGGTTCTTCAAACTATGGCTACACCTTC. The whole variable domain, filled in from reference TRBV19 and TRBJ1-2, reads DGGITQSPKYLFRKEGQNVTLSCEQNLNHDAMYWYRQDPGQGLRLIYYSQIVNDFQKGDIAEGYSVSREKKESFPLTVTSAQKNPTAFYLCASSIRGSSNYGYTFGSGTRLTVV.

This chain links TRBV30 with TRBJ2-5; 9 positions agree with TRBD2. This CDR3 has 13 amino acids. Trimming cost V 1 base and J 5 bases; bases outside gene matches: 2. Germline values: CDR1 GTSNPN, CDR2 SVGIG (reference sequence). The CDR3: CAWSGGLAETQYF. CDR3 sequence (DNA): TGTGCCTGGAGTGGGGGACTAGCCGAGACCCAGTACTTC.

The CDR3, as DNA: TGCAGCGTTGCGGCCGGTACTAGCGGGGAGCGGTACAATGAGCAGTTCTTC. Its translation is CSVAAGTSGERYNEQFF. The chain joins TRBV29-1 to TRBJ2-1; TRBD2 agrees at 10 bases. V was pared by 4 bases and J by 4 bases, with 13 bases of the junction left unmatched. Germline V lookup: CDR1 SQVTM, CDR2 ANQGSEA. The CDR3 is 17 residues long.

The chain employs TRBV7-2 and TRBJ2-5, with 9 bases lining up with TRBD2. The V gene end was trimmed by 8 bases and the J gene end by 9 bases; junction bases not matched to a gene: 10. The CDR3 covers 13 residues. Germline CDR1 is SGHTA and CDR2 is FQGNSA. The CDR3: CASGGGARVAQYF. In DNA form, the CDR3 reads TGTGCCAGCGGCGGGGGGGCCAGGGTGGCCCAGTACTTC.

This chain's CDR3 is CASSQGAGIGTDTQYF. The CDR3 DNA is TGCGCCAGCAGCCAAGGAGCAGGGATCGGCACAGATACGCAGTATTTT. V gene TRBV4-1 combines with J gene TRBJ2-3; D possibly corresponds to TRBD1 (5 bases). CDR3 length: 16 residues. Germline CDR1 and CDR2: MGHRA and YSYEKL. V shed 1 base and J shed 1 base, with 12 bases lying between them.

This CDR3 reads CASSLIGQVTYEQYF. The CDR3 DNA sequence: TGTGCCAGCAGTTTAATCGGCCAGGTTACCTACGAGCAGTACTTC. The rearrangement links TRBV28 to TRBJ2-7; no clear D gene. Germline lookup yields CDR1 MDHEN and CDR2 SYDVKM. This CDR3 has 15 residues. V lost 2 bases and J 2 bases, leaving 13 bases between the germline ends. The full variable domain, its missing parts supplied by reference TRBV28 and TRBJ2-7, is DVKVTQSSRYLVKRTGEKVFLECVQDMDHENMFWYRQDPGLGLRLIYFSYDVKMKEKGDIPEGYSVSREKKERFSLILESASTNQTSMYLCASSLIGQVTYEQYFGPGTRLTVT.

The rearrangement joins TRBV3-1 (or the pseudogene TRBV3-2) to TRBJ2-7; D is possibly TRBD1 (6 bases). This CDR3 has 15 residues. The germline gives CDR1 LGHDT, CDR2 YNNKEL (reference sequence). V gave up 5 bases and J gave up 6 bases, with 20 bases separating them. In DNA form, the CDR3 reads TGTGCCAGCAGCTCCGAACAGGGTGGGCAGGCCGAGCAGTACTTC. Its translation: CASSSEQGGQAEQYF.

The chain carries TRBV2 and TRBJ2-7; the D gene is possibly TRBD2 (5 bases). Germline V CDR1 and CDR2: SNHLY, FYNNEI. The CDR3 runs to 14 residues. Trimming took 7 bases from V and 4 from J, leaving 17 bases between them. CDR3 DNA sequence: TGTGCCAGCAAAAAAGGAGGTTCTACGTACGAGCAGTACTTC. Translated: CASKKGGSTYEQYF.

The chain recombines TRBV15 with TRBJ2-3; maybe TRBD1 (6 bases). V was clipped by 8 bases and J by 2 bases, with 20 bases between them. Germline assignment: CDR1 LNHNV and CDR2 YYDKDF (reference sequence). CDR3 size: 16 residues. CDR3 amino acids: CATGKGHPRSTDTQYF. The CDR3 DNA is TGTGCCACCGGGAAGGGACACCCGAGGTCCACAGATACGCAGTATTTT.

CDR3 nucleotides: TGTGCCAGCAGCTTAGAGCCAGCGGGACATTCTAACTATGGCTACACCTTC. This codes for CASSLEPAGHSNYGYTF. This chain connects TRBV7-2 to TRBJ1-2; perhaps TRBD1 as D (6 bases). The CDR3 sequence is 17 residues long. Germline CDR1 SGHTA, CDR2 FQGNSA. Trimming removed 1 base at V and 0 bases at J, with 15 bases between. The full variable domain, in which reference TRBV7-2 and TRBJ1-2 provide the parts outside the CDR3, is GAGVSQSPSNKVTEKGKDVELRCDPISGHTALYWYRQSLGQGLEFLIYFQGNSAPDKSGLPSDRFSAERTGGSVSTLTIQRTQQEDSAVYLCASSLEPAGHSNYGYTFGSGTRLTVV.

This clone has only a few counts. The genes are TRBV2 and TRBJ2-3, with 11 bases fitting TRBD2. CDR1 is SNHLY and CDR2 is FYNNEI in the germline V gene. The CDR3 length is 16 residues. V lost 6 bases to trimming and J lost 4 bases; unmatched junction nucleotides: 9. The CDR3 sequence: CASRLSGRAGADTQYF. CDR3 coding DNA: TGTGCCAGCAGACTTAGCGGGAGGGCCGGCGCAGATACGCAGTATTTT.